Given below is one T cell receptor (beta chain) in context. Sequencing used immunoSEQ multiplex PCR; TCRdb keeps in-frame clones, though not all of them. The sample consists of hundreds of thousands of clones, roughly 90% of them appearing once. Germline V lookup: CDR1 LNHDA, CDR2 SQIVND (reference sequence). This CDR3 has 15 amino acids. Trimming left V 5 bases short and J 1 base short, with 11 bases between. This sample stems from a study of blood T cell repertoires in COVID-19. Patients at the Seattle site were enrolled during active infection and followed longitudinally. Sample: peripheral blood. V is TRBV19 and J is TRBJ1-4; D is unclear. This TCR was recovered from a woman aged 25 to 39 with COVID-19, enrolled during active disease. This CDR3 reads CASSSTGETNEKLFF. CDR3 coding DNA: TGTGCCAGTAGTTCAACGGGAGAAACTAATGAAAAACTGTTTTTT.